The 29 T cell receptor beta chains given below trace back to one sample, sequenced in a study of identical twins. Each CDR3 protein is one row after TCRdb ran MiXCR on the 5' RACE reads. Altogether about 530,000 distinct CDR3 sequences are present, about a fifth being singletons, with the ten largest covering approximately 0.48%. The sample was also reused in another study, on yellow fever vaccine responses in identical twins.

The material sequenced was CD4+ T cells sorted from blood. The receptor set was obtained from a woman aged 18-29 years in good health.

This clonotype was observed a few times. The rearrangement joins TRBV18 to TRBJ2-3; D gene uncertain. This CDR3 is built from 13 residues. V lost 3 bases and J 4 bases, leaving 8 bases between the germline ends. Germline CDR1 reads KGHSH; CDR2 reads LQKENI. CDR3 loop: CASSPLTADTQYF. In DNA form, the CDR3 reads TGTGCCAGCTCACCCCTCACGGCAGATACGCAGTATTTT.

This CDR3 is CAISMTDEQYF. DNA of the CDR3: TGTGCCATCAGCATGACGGACGAGCAGTACTTC. The chain couples TRBV10-3 to TRBJ2-7, with unresolved D. The CDR3 runs to 11 residues. Trimming shortened V by 6 bases and J by 5 bases, and 8 bases separated the two germline ends. The germline V gene has CDR1 ENHRY and CDR2 SYGVKD.

This clonotype was observed at least ten times. This chain uses TRBV28 with TRBJ2-5, with D possibly called TRBD1 or TRBD2 (5 bases each). The germline gives CDR1 MDHEN, CDR2 SYDVKM. The CDR3 covers 15 residues. Trimming pared 7 bases from V and 2 bases from J, leaving 17 bases between. The CDR3 loop is CASISWGKEQETQYF. CDR3 sequence (DNA): TGTGCCAGCATATCATGGGGGAAGGAACAAGAGACCCAGTACTTC.

This clonotype showed up just a few times. The chain employs TRBV12-3 or TRBV12-4 and TRBJ2-1; perhaps TRBD2 as D (6 bases). V lost 3 bases, J lost 6 bases, and 15 bases lay in between. The length of the CDR3 is 15 residues. CDR3 loop: CASSLSSVRVNEQFF. The CDR3 DNA is TGTGCCAGCAGTTTGTCTAGCGTGAGAGTCAATGAGCAGTTCTTC.

Comments on this clonotype: A junction end diverges from the germline sequence, so it may reflect a read error. This chain uses TRBV5-1 with TRBJ2-1, with D tentatively TRBD1 or TRBD2 (6 bases each). The CDR3 is 14 residues long. Germline lookup yields CDR1 SGHRS and CDR2 YFSETQ. CDR3 loop: CVSEGGSNNNEQFF. The CDR3 DNA reads TGCGTCAGCGAGGGGGGATCAAACAACAATGAGCAGTTCTTC. The whole variable domain, remainder taken from reference TRBV5-1 and TRBJ2-1, is KAGVTQTPRYLIKTRGQQVTLSCSPISGHRSVSWYQQTPGQGLQFLFEYFSETQRNKGNFPGRFSGRQFSNSRSEMNVSTLELGDSALYLCVSEGGSNNNEQFFGPGTRLTVL.

This chain joins TRBV15 and TRBJ2-1, with TRBD1 matching 9 bases. Germline CDR1 LNHNV, CDR2 YYDKDF (reference sequence). The CDR3 length is 15 residues. The trim removed 4 bases at V and 6 bases at J, leaving 7 bases unmatched. CDR3 loop: CATSTEGDRVNEQFF. The CDR3 DNA sequence: TGTGCCACCAGCACGGAGGGGGACAGGGTCAATGAGCAGTTCTTC.

Only a few counts were recorded for this clonotype. The chain recombines TRBV7-2 with TRBJ2-1; D remains unclear. CDR1 is SGHTA, CDR2 FQGNSA, per germline. This CDR3 contains 16 residues. Trimming took off 0 bases at V and 0 bases at J, with 9 bases between the two ends. The CDR3 loop is CASSLAGPSSYNEQFF. DNA of the CDR3: TGTGCCAGCAGCTTAGCAGGACCGAGCTCCTACAATGAGCAGTTCTTC.

This clonotype was counted between two and nine times. V gene TRBV5-1 combines with J gene TRBJ1-4; D gene uncertain. This CDR3 is built from 13 residues. CDR1 and CDR2 from the germline V gene are SGHRS and YFSETQ. V lost 4 bases to trimming and J lost 8 bases, with 12 bases between them. CDR3 sequence reads: CASSHGEEEKLFF. The CDR3 region has the DNA TGCGCCAGCAGCCATGGGGAGGAGGAAAAACTGTTTTTT.

The V gene is TRBV29-1, the J gene TRBJ2-3; D gene ambiguous. CDR3 size: 15 residues. Between the trimmed V and J ends, which lost 4 bases and 2 bases, there was a span of 16 bases. Looked up from germline, CDR1 is SQVTM and CDR2 is ANQGSEA. The CDR3 loop is CSVAGDKAPTDTQYF. The CDR3 DNA reads as TGCAGCGTTGCTGGGGATAAAGCGCCCACAGATACGCAGTATTTT.

This clonotype was seen only a few times. The gene calls are TRBV20-1 and TRBJ2-3; D may be TRBD2 (6 bases). The CDR3 is 15 residues long. V was trimmed by 1 base and J by 2 bases, leaving 13 bases between them. From germline, CDR1 is DFQATT and CDR2 SNEGSKA (reference sequence). The CDR3 sequence is CSARGGGDNTDTQYF. CDR3 in DNA: TGCAGTGCTAGAGGCGGCGGGGATAACACAGATACGCAGTATTTT.

The V and J genes are TRBV24-1 and TRBJ2-1; possible D gene TRBD2, 6 bases. Germline V gene lookup returns CDR1 KGHDR and CDR2 SFDVKD. V dropped 3 bases and J dropped 9 bases, with 20 bases sitting between them. CDR3 length: 16 residues. The CDR3 is CATSDPSIGRQGEQFF. The CDR3 bases are TGTGCCACCAGTGATCCCTCGATTGGGAGGCAGGGTGAGCAGTTCTTC.

The genes are TRBV9 and TRBJ2-1; tentatively, D is TRBD2 (5 bases). Per the germline V gene, CDR1 is SGDLS and CDR2 is YYNGEE. Trimming stripped 0 bases from V and 6 bases from J, with 10 bases between. CDR3 length: 14 residues. The CDR3 protein is CASSVAERRNEQFF. In DNA, the CDR3 is TGTGCCAGCAGCGTAGCGGAGCGGCGCAATGAGCAGTTCTTC.

This clonotype was observed a handful of times. J is TRBJ1-6 and V is TRBV2; maybe TRBD1 (5 bases). The V end lost 4 bases, the J end lost 7 bases, and 11 bases lay between the germline ends. Per the germline V gene, CDR1 is SNHLY and CDR2 is FYNNEI. CDR3 length: 14 amino acids. The CDR3 DNA is TGTGCCAGCAGTGCTAGGGACGGAAATTCACCCCTCCACTTT. Amino acids: CASSARDGNSPLHF.

J is TRBJ2-7 and V is TRBV18, with TRBD1 matching 11 bases. The CDR3 runs to 17 residues. Trimming at V came to 0 bases and at J to 3 bases, leaving 7 bases not matched to a gene. The germline V gene has CDR1 KGHSH and CDR2 LQKENI. As DNA, the CDR3 is TGTGCCAGCTCACCACCGATTGGGGGACAGGGGGTCTACGAGCAGTACTTC. The encoded protein is CASSPPIGGQGVYEQYF. Full variable domain (missing parts from reference TRBV18 and TRBJ2-7): NAGVMQNPRHLVRRRGQEARLRCSPMKGHSHVYWYRQLPEEGLKFMVYLQKENIIDESGMPKERFSAEFPKEGPSILRIQQVVRGDSAAYFCASSPPIGGQGVYEQYFGPGTRLTVT.

This clonotype was detected a few times. The chain couples TRBV5-6 to TRBJ2-7; D gene ambiguous. The CDR3 is 13 residues long. In germline, CDR1 is SGHDT, CDR2 YYEEEE. V gave up 7 bases and J gave up 0 bases, with 11 bases separating them. The CDR3 sequence: CASASASSYEQYF. CDR3 nucleotides: TGTGCCAGCGCGTCGGCCAGCTCCTACGAGCAGTACTTC.

This clonotype was detected only a few times. This chain links TRBV20-1 with TRBJ2-7, with D perhaps matching TRBD1 (5 bases). Per the germline V gene, CDR1 is DFQATT and CDR2 is SNEGSKA (reference sequence). The CDR3 is 15 residues long. Trimming took 3 bases from V and 3 from J, leaving 18 bases between them. CDR3 amino acids: CSARAPARRDYEQYF. DNA of the CDR3: TGCAGTGCTAGGGCTCCCGCGCGCAGGGACTACGAGCAGTACTTC.

V is TRBV7-3 and J is TRBJ2-7, with D unresolved. With 1 base removed from V and 1 base from J, the gap between germline ends came to 5 bases. CDR1 SGHTA and CDR2 FQGTGA come from the germline V gene. The CDR3 has 13 residues. The CDR3 bases are TGTGCCAGCAGCTTAATCGATTCCTACGAGCAGTACTTC. Its protein is CASSLIDSYEQYF.

The J gene is TRBJ1-2, the V gene TRBV19; D may be TRBD1 (5 bases). This CDR3 is 15 amino acids long. V dropped 0 bases and J dropped 8 bases, with 16 bases sitting between them. Germline V gives CDR1 LNHDA, CDR2 SQIVND (reference sequence). CDR3 bases: TGTGCCAGTAGTATAGATCAGGACACCTATTCGGGCTACACCTTC. Its translation: CASSIDQDTYSGYTF.

In this sample, this clonotype turned up a few times. The rearrangement links TRBV6-1 to TRBJ2-2; D tentatively reads TRBD1 or TRBD2 (5 bases each). V shed 6 bases and J shed 6 bases, with 14 bases lying between them. Germline assignment: CDR1 MNHNS and CDR2 SASEGT. The CDR3 contains 14 residues. DNA for the CDR3: TGTGCCAGCAGCCGTTCGGGGCTGGCCGGGGAGCTGTTTTTT. It is translated as CASSRSGLAGELFF.

V and J are TRBV29-1 and TRBJ2-1; unclear D gene. The CDR3 has 13 residues. Per the germline V gene, CDR1 is SQVTM and CDR2 is ANQGSEA. V was shortened by 8 bases and J by 0 bases, with 11 bases between the two germline ends. The CDR3 DNA is TGCAGCTGGGCAGCGCCCTCCTACAATGAGCAGTTCTTC. The encoded protein is CSWAAPSYNEQFF.

V usage is TRBV12-3 or TRBV12-4 and J usage is TRBJ2-7; 11 bases fit TRBD2. The V gene end was trimmed by 8 bases and the J gene end by 4 bases; junction bases not matched to a gene: 10. The CDR3 is 15 amino acids. Here the CDR3 reads CASSLGPSGRYEQYF. The CDR3 DNA reads as TGTGCCAGCTCGCTGGGACCTAGCGGGAGGTACGAGCAGTACTTC.

The chain combines TRBV6-5 with TRBJ2-7; unclear D gene. The V end was cut by 6 bases, the J end by 3 bases, with 9 bases between. The CDR3 extends over 12 amino acids. Germline V gives CDR1 MNHEY, CDR2 SVGAGI. In DNA form, the CDR3 reads TGTGCCAGCAGAACCGACCGCTACGAGCAGTACTTC. Its protein is CASRTDRYEQYF.

The sample holds many counts of this clonotype. The CDR3 sequence is CSATGRGNNSPLHF. CDR3 in DNA: TGCAGTGCTACCGGCAGGGGGAATAATTCACCCCTCCACTTT. The chain combines TRBV20-1 with TRBJ1-6, with 7 nucleotides matching TRBD1. Trimming at V came to 4 bases and at J to 5 bases, leaving 5 bases not matched to a gene. The CDR3 runs to 14 residues. Germline-derived CDR1 and CDR2 are DFQATT and SNEGSKA (reference sequence).

This clonotype was observed a few times. The chain carries TRBV3-1 and TRBJ2-1; 8 bases are shared with TRBD2. V was clipped by 1 base and J by 8 bases; unmatched bases: 7. CDR1 is LGHDT, CDR2 YNNKEL, per germline (reference sequence). This CDR3 has 15 amino acids. The DNA of the CDR3 is TGTGCCAGCAGCCAAGTCCCGGGACTAGGAGATGAGCAGTTCTTC. Residues: CASSQVPGLGDEQFF.

The count of this clonotype is one. The chain is built from TRBV7-6 and TRBJ2-5, with a tentative D call TRBD1 (7 bases). The CDR3 is 16 residues long. Germline loops: CDR1 SGHVS, CDR2 FNYEAQ. Trimming removed 0 bases at V and 5 bases at J, with 16 bases between. The CDR3 is CASSLAVGRGRETQYF. In DNA, the CDR3 is TGTGCCAGCAGCTTAGCTGTCGGCAGGGGGAGGGAGACCCAGTACTTC.

This clonotype was recorded at least ten times. This chain uses TRBV6-1 with TRBJ1-1; D call uncertain. Trimming cost V 6 bases and J 6 bases, with 14 bases left between them. This CDR3 is built from 13 residues. The V gene's germline CDR1 is MNHNS and CDR2 SASEGT. The CDR3 DNA sequence: TGTGCCAGCAGCCCCAAGGGCCGGGCTGAAGCTTTCTTT. It translates to CASSPKGRAEAFF.

This chain links TRBV5-1 with TRBJ2-3, with a tentative D call TRBD2 (6 bases). The V gene's germline CDR1 is SGHRS and CDR2 YFSETQ. This CDR3 spans 17 amino acids. Trimming pared 0 bases from V and 4 bases from J, leaving 18 bases between. CDR3 nucleotide sequence: TGCGCCAGCAGCTTGGCCGGTGCTGCGGGGCCGGCAGATACGCAGTATTTT. Its translation: CASSLAGAAGPADTQYF.

This clonotype occurred once. The V gene is TRBV20-1, the J gene TRBJ1-3; D remains unclear. Germline-derived CDR1 and CDR2 are DFQATT and SNEGSKA (reference sequence). Trimming left V 3 bases short and J 1 base short, with 7 bases between. The CDR3 totals 13 residues. CDR3 loop: CSASRGSGNTIYF. For the CDR3, the DNA is TGCAGTGCTAGTCGTGGGTCTGGAAACACCATATATTTT.

The CDR3 protein is CASSLFLSSTYEQYF. The CDR3, as DNA: TGTGCCAGCAGCTTATTCCTAAGCTCGACCTACGAGCAGTACTTC. The V and J genes are TRBV7-2 and TRBJ2-7; D remains ambiguous. The CDR3 has 15 amino acids. Trimming removed 2 bases from V and 2 bases from J, with 13 bases in between. Germline lookup yields CDR1 SGHTA and CDR2 FQGNSA.